This paragraph covers one T cell receptor (beta chain) sequence. The record originates from a study of blood T cell repertoires in COVID-19. Study-level information: Sample material is recorded as cDNA or gDNA derived from T cells, B-cell-depleted T cells, or PBMCs.

In the original processing: Amplification with reference gene primers provided the estimates of nucleated cell counts. Produced via immunoSEQ multiplex PCR; TCRdb's table is partial and in-frame only. D and trimming come from the DNA, and the V and J calls and clone size come from that table. The data show about 34,000 clones, with 70% to 80% seen just once and approximately 30% held by the top ten. Trimming removed 6 bases at V and 4 bases at J, with 10 bases between. CDR1 and CDR2 from the germline V gene are SNHLY and FYNNEI. CDR3 length: 13 amino acids. Sample: peripheral blood. The rearrangement links TRBV2 to TRBJ1-5; D perhaps matches TRBD1 (5 bases). The sequence was obtained from an elderly man with acute or convalescent COVID-19. CDR3: CASSQGHNQPQHF. The DNA of the CDR3 is TGTGCCAGCAGCCAAGGACATAATCAGCCCCAGCATTTT.